A selection of T cell receptor beta chains follows, all from one sample in a study of blood T cells in healthy people across ages. TCRdb re-called the 5' RACE reads with MiXCR, one entry per CDR3 protein. The sample has roughly 1,800,000 distinct CDR3 sequences; about 50% are singletons. What was sequenced was blood. Every receptor here comes from a woman in her 40s in good health. Both conserved end residues are part of each CDR3. The D gene is left open where the match is weak.

v_call	d_call	j_call	cdr3_aa
TRBV7-2	TRBD2	TRBJ2-2	CASSPYTSGGSGELFF
TRBV29-1	TRBD2	TRBJ2-7	CSVGTSGNEQYF
TRBV7-2	-	TRBJ2-1	CASETGRGRYNEQFF
TRBV29-1	TRBD1	TRBJ1-2	CSVTGGYGYTF
TRBV5-1	-	TRBJ2-5	CASSVRPLQETQYF
TRBV5-1	-	TRBJ2-1	CASSLGPASSCNEQFF
TRBV20-1	-	TRBJ1-2	CSARTDLNYGYTF
TRBV25-1	-	TRBJ1-1	CASSRTGRGEAFF
TRBV7-2	-	TRBJ2-5	CASSSRGSQKSWEETQYF
TRBV20-1	-	TRBJ2-2	CSAKEHQHDTGELFF
TRBV11-2	-	TRBJ2-5	CASSLGYGPSGTQYF
TRBV6-1	-	TRBJ2-7	CASSRFEGVQPYF
TRBV20-1	-	TRBJ2-3	CSASIPSDTDTQYF
TRBV20-1	TRBD2	TRBJ2-3	CSARVFAGSARAGGDTQYF
TRBV29-1	TRBD1	TRBJ1-1	CSVDPYGTVNTEAFF
TRBV6-2/TRBV6-3	TRBD1	TRBJ1-1	CASSYAIRGQRNTEAFF
TRBV7-2	-	TRBJ1-2	CASSLTWSDGGYTF
TRBV6-2/TRBV6-3	TRBD1	TRBJ2-3	CASSDLLTGADTQYF
TRBV15	TRBD2	TRBJ2-5	CATSREASGRYQYF
TRBV7-9	TRBD1	TRBJ1-5	CASRGQQDQPQHF
TRBV7-2	TRBD1	TRBJ1-2	CASSLAGTGSFGYTF
TRBV7-3	-	TRBJ2-1	CASSPNSDQNEQFF
TRBV7-2	-	TRBJ1-1	CASSPAGVGTEAFF
TRBV5-1	-	TRBJ2-1	CASTRENTNEQFF
TRBV6-2/TRBV6-3	TRBD1	TRBJ1-5	CASSYTMGQYNQPQHF
TRBV15	-	TRBJ1-1	CATSRARVNTEAFF